What follows describes a single T cell receptor beta chain. What it recognizes is unknown. Sequencing used immunoSEQ multiplex PCR; TCRdb keeps in-frame clones, though not all of them. This table has approximately 2.4 million clones, 95% appearing once. The data originate from a study of shared clonotypes between healthy human individuals. From CD4+ cells came CD45RA+ naive and CD45RA-negative memory subsets. Broader study findings: Generation probabilities of non-shared clonotypes were lower (relative to those shared by all four donors). Exclusively blood specimens were collected; tissue repertoires likely differ. Some naive CD4 clonotypes, around 4.9%, turned up in common across several donors.

This CDR3 is 14 amino acids long. The germline V gene encodes CDR1 WNHNN and CDR2 SYGVQD (reference sequence). The V gene end was trimmed by 4 bases and the J gene end by 2 bases; junction bases not matched to a gene: 2. Sequenced input: naive CD4+ T cells sorted from blood. Subset described: CD45RA+ positively selected. The clonotype originates from a man aged 18-30 years in good health. The V call is TRBV10-1, the J call TRBJ2-7, with 10 bases fitting TRBD2. CDR3 amino acids: CASSASGGAYEQYF. The DNA of the CDR3 is TGCGCCAGCAGTGCCAGCGGGGGGGCCTACGAGCAGTACTTC.